This T cell receptor (beta chain) was recorded in a study of cytomegalovirus exposure and HLA in healthy donors. For this clone: The antigen is not known.

Primers: 60 Vbeta forward and 13 Jbeta reverse. TCRdb keeps only in-frame clones here, not all; method: immunoSEQ multiplex PCR. The sample lists roughly 180,000 clones, about 75% seen once, with around 8% in the top ten. Findings and limits, study-wide: Accurate prediction of HLA-A and HLA-B alleles (for most subjects) was reportedly achieved from TCR beta sequences. Rare sequences made up most TCRs, while some public TCRs were found in many donors. For cytomegalovirus status, the classifier reportedly gave diagnoses with high specificity and sensitivity.

V was shortened by 3 bases and J by 8 bases, with 19 bases between the two germline ends. This CDR3 region has 15 residues. Germline-derived CDR1 and CDR2 are KGHSH and LQKENI. This sequence joins TRBV18 and TRBJ1-1; tentative D call: TRBD1 (6 bases). Sequenced input: PBMCs. The clonotype comes from a woman aged 40 to 49 in good health and CMV-seropositive. CDR3 sequence reads: CASSPTGSSINEAFF. The CDR3 DNA sequence: TGTGCCAGCTCACCTACAGGGAGTTCGATAAACGAAGCTTTCTTT.